These T cell receptor beta chains were read from a single sample in a study of identical twins. TCRdb passed the 5' RACE reads through MiXCR, listing each CDR3 protein once. The sample lists some 300,000 distinct CDR3 sequences, about 12% occurring once. These data were also reused for a study on yellow fever vaccine responses in identical twins.

Material: CD8+ T cells sorted from blood. These receptors all come from a woman aged 18-29 years in good health. The CDR3 runs from the conserved cysteine through the conserved F or W. The D gene is left open where the match is weak. Some rows mark clone size as missing; the rest say once, few, many or name a class of expanded clone.

J gene,clone size,V gene,D gene,CDR3 protein,CDR3 DNA
TRBJ1-2,many,TRBV4-1,.,CASSHKGRGNYGYTF,TGCGCCAGCAGCCACAAGGGACGGGGAAACTATGGCTACACCTTC
TRBJ2-7,many,TRBV5-1,.,CASSFEGSDEQYF,TGCGCCAGCAGCTTTGAAGGGTCCGACGAGCAGTACTTC
TRBJ1-6,many,TRBV10-2,TRBD1,CASGTAYNSPLHF,TGCGCCAGCGGGACAGCCTATAATTCACCCCTCCACTTT
TRBJ2-3,.,TRBV7-9,TRBD2,CASSLALGRGGTDTQYF,TGTGCCAGCAGCTTAGCGCTCGGGCGGGGGGGCACAGATACGCAGTATTTT
TRBJ1-4,.,TRBV13,.,CASSLKTANEKLFF,TGTGCCAGCAGCTTGAAGACAGCTAATGAAAAACTGTTTTTT
TRBJ1-5,few,TRBV6-2/TRBV6-3,.,CASSTGTVDSNQPQHF,TGTGCCAGCAGTACGGGGACGGTGGATAGCAATCAGCCCCAGCATTTT
TRBJ1-2,few,TRBV15,.,CATSRADRDYGYTF,TGTGCCACCAGCAGGGCCGACAGAGACTATGGCTACACCTTC
TRBJ2-1,many,TRBV7-2,TRBD1,CASSLSRGRDEQFF,TGTGCCAGCAGCTTATCCAGGGGGCGCGATGAGCAGTTCTTC
TRBJ2-7,few,TRBV10-2,TRBD1,CASGQGIYEQYF,TGCGCCAGCGGACAGGGGATATACGAGCAGTACTTC
TRBJ2-5,.,TRBV20-1,TRBD2,CSARAGGGETQYF,TGCAGTGCTAGAGCGGGAGGGGGGGAGACCCAGTACTTC
TRBJ2-1,few,TRBV2,TRBD2,CASSEALLAGEQFF,TGTGCCAGCAGTGAAGCGCTACTAGCGGGAGAGCAGTTCTTC
TRBJ2-6,.,TRBV7-8,.,CASMRHGTQSGANVLTF,TGTGCCAGCATGCGACACGGGACACAGTCTGGGGCCAACGTCCTGACTTTC
TRBJ2-1,few,TRBV12-3/TRBV12-4,.,CASNKPGMRDEQFF,TGTGCCAGCAATAAGCCAGGGATGAGGGATGAGCAGTTCTTC
TRBJ2-2,.,TRBV12-3/TRBV12-4,TRBD2,CASSVSGTVRNTGELFF,TGTGCCAGCAGTGTCAGCGGGACGGTTCGAAACACCGGGGAGCTGTTTTTT
TRBJ2-7,few,TRBV6-6,.,CASNSGVSYEQYF,TGTGCCAGCAATTCAGGGGTCTCCTACGAGCAGTACTTC
TRBJ2-5,few,TRBV12-3/TRBV12-4,TRBD2,CASSRRGGALEETQYF,TGTGCCAGCAGCCGCCGCGGGGGGGCGTTGGAAGAGACCCAGTACTTC
TRBJ2-2,.,TRBV27,.,CASTRGFDTGELFF,TGTGCCAGCACGAGGGGTTTCGACACCGGGGAGCTGTTTTTT
TRBJ2-6,.,TRBV11-2,TRBD1,CASSFEGALPGANVLTF,TGTGCCAGCAGCTTCGAGGGGGCGCTCCCTGGGGCCAACGTCCTGACTTTC
TRBJ2-3,.,TRBV7-9,TRBD2,CASSPAGADTDTQYF,TGTGCCAGCAGTCCAGCGGGGGCCGACACAGATACGCAGTATTTT
TRBJ2-1,.,TRBV20-1,.,CSANDAVLEEQFF,TGCAGTGCTAACGACGCGGTTTTAGAGGAGCAGTTCTTC
TRBJ2-6,.,TRBV5-6,.,CASSLGVWSDSSGANVLTF,TGTGCCAGCAGCTTGGGAGTCTGGAGCGATAGCTCTGGGGCCAACGTCCTGACTTTC
TRBJ2-3,many,TRBV20-1,TRBD2,CSARDPLAGDVSTQYF,TGCAGTGCTAGAGATCCACTAGCGGGAGATGTTTCAACGCAGTATTTT
TRBJ2-1,many,TRBV7-9,.,CASSAPDEQFF,TGTGCCAGCAGCGCCCCAGATGAGCAGTTCTTC
TRBJ2-3,.,TRBV14,.,CASSQDGYAPGGDTQYF,TGTGCCAGCAGCCAAGATGGGTACGCCCCCGGCGGAGATACGCAGTATTTT
TRBJ2-1,few,TRBV24-1,.,CATSDSGAAKYNEQFF,TGTGCCACCAGTGATTCAGGGGCCGCAAAATACAATGAGCAGTTCTTC
TRBJ2-2,few,TRBV6-5,TRBD2,CASSYDGGAPGELFF,TGTGCCAGCAGTTACGACGGGGGGGCCCCCGGGGAGCTGTTTTTT
TRBJ1-1,.,TRBV6-1,.,CASTLGGVDTEAFF,TGTGCCAGCACCCTAGGGGGGGTGGACACTGAAGCTTTCTTT
TRBJ2-1,.,TRBV4-1,TRBD2,CASSQETGGSYNEQFF,TGCGCCAGCAGCCAAGAGACGGGAGGCTCCTACAATGAGCAGTTCTTC
TRBJ2-5,few,TRBV27,.,CASSGTIGRIGETQYF,TGTGCCAGCAGCGGGACCATTGGCCGTATAGGAGAGACCCAGTACTTC
TRBJ2-3,.,TRBV20-1,TRBD2,CSARGLAGDRGTDTQYF,TGCAGTGCTCGGGGACTAGCGGGAGATCGGGGCACAGATACGCAGTATTTT
TRBJ1-6,.,TRBV25-1,.,CASSDYAGSSYNSPLHF,TGTGCCAGCAGTGATTATGCAGGGAGCTCCTATAATTCACCCCTCCACTTT
TRBJ2-1,.,TRBV6-5,.,CASSYSDKGYNEQFF,TGTGCCAGCAGTTACTCGGACAAGGGGTACAATGAGCAGTTCTTC
TRBJ2-1,few,TRBV9,.,CASSVDPSSVPYNEQFF,TGTGCCAGCAGCGTAGATCCCAGCTCAGTTCCCTACAATGAGCAGTTCTTC
TRBJ1-5,.,TRBV28,TRBD1,CASRTGTGGTQPQHF,TGTGCCAGCAGAACCGGGACAGGGGGCACTCAGCCCCAGCATTTT
TRBJ2-5,few,TRBV2,TRBD1,CASSGTGWVQETQYF,TGTGCCAGCAGTGGGACAGGATGGGTCCAAGAGACCCAGTACTTC
TRBJ2-3,.,TRBV6-1,.,CASSEGGGADTQYF,TGTGCCAGCAGTGAAGGTGGAGGGGCAGATACGCAGTATTTT
TRBJ2-1,few,TRBV11-2,.,CASSLVSYGSYNEQFF,TGTGCCAGCAGCTTAGTGTCATACGGATCCTACAATGAGCAGTTCTTC
TRBJ2-1,few,TRBV29-1,TRBD2,CSAGGSSGTYNEQFF,TGCAGCGCCGGCGGTTCTAGCGGGACCTACAATGAGCAGTTCTTC
TRBJ2-1,many,TRBV5-1,TRBD2,CASSLELAGENSEQFF,TGCGCCAGCAGCTTGGAGCTAGCGGGGGAGAACAGTGAGCAGTTCTTC
TRBJ2-7,few,TRBV28,.,CASSFGWFDYEQYF,TGTGCCAGCAGTTTCGGATGGTTTGACTACGAGCAGTACTTC